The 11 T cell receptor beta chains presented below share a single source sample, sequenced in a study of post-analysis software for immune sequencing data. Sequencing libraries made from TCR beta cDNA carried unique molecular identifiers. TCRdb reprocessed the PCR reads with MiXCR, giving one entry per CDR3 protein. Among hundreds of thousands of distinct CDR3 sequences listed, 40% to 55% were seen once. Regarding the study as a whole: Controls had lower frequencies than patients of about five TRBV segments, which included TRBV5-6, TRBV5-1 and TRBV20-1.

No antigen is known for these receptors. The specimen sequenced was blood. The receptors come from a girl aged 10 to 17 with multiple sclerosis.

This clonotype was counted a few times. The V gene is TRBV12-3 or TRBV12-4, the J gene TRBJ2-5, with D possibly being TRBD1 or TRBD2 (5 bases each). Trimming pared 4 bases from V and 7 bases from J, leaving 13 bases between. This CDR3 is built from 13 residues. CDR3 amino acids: CASSWGREGTQYF. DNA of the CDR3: TGTGCCAGCAGTTGGGGCCGGGAAGGGACCCAGTACTTC.

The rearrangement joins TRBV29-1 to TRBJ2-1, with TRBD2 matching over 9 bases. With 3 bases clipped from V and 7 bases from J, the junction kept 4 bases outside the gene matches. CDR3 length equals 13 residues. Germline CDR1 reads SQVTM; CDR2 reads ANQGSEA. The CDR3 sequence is CSVDGLAGNEQFF. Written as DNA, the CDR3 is TGCAGCGTTGATGGCCTAGCGGGAAATGAGCAGTTCTTC.

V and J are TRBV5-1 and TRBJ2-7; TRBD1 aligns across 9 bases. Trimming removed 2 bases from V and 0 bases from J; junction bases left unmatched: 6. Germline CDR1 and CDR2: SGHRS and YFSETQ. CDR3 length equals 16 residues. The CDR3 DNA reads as TGCGCCAGCAGCTTAATGACAGGGGGGGCCTCCTACGAGCAGTACTTC. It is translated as CASSLMTGGASYEQYF.

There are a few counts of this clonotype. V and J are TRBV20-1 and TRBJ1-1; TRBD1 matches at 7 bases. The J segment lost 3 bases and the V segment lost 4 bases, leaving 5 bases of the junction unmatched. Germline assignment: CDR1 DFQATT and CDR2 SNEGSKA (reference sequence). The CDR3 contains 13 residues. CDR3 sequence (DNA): TGCAGTGCTAAAGACAGGGTGCACACTGAAGCTTTCTTT. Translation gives CSAKDRVHTEAFF.

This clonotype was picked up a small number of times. The chain's CDR3 is CASSLGRRGYEQYF. The CDR3 region has the DNA TGTGCCAGCAGTTTAGGGCGCAGGGGTTACGAGCAGTACTTC. The chain links TRBV28 to TRBJ2-7; maybe TRBD1 (6 bases). The CDR3 is 14 amino acids. The V gene's germline CDR1 is MDHEN and CDR2 SYDVKM. Trimming pared 2 bases from V and 4 bases from J, leaving 12 bases between.

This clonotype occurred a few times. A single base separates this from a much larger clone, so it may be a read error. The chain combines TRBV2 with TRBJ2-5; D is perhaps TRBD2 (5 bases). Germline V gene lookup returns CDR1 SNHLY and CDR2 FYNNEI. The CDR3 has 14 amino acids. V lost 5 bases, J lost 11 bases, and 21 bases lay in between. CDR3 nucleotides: TGTGCCAGCAGTTGGAGCGGAGCTGACAATGAGCAGTACTTC. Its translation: CASSWSGADNEQYF.

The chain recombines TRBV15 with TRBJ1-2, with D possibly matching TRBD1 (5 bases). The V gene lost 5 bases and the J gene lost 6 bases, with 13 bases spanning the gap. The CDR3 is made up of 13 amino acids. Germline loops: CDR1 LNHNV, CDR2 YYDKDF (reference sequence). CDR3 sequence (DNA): TGTGCCACCAGCGGGGGTTGGGGTGATGGCTACACCTTC. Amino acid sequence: CATSGGWGDGYTF.

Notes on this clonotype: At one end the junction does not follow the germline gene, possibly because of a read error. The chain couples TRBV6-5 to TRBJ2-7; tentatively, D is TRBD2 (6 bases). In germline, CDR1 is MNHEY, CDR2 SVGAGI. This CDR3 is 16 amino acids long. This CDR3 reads CASSHSFNGGIYEQYF. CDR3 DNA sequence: TGTGCCAGCAGTCACTCCTTCAACGGGGGTATCTACGAGCAGTACTTC.

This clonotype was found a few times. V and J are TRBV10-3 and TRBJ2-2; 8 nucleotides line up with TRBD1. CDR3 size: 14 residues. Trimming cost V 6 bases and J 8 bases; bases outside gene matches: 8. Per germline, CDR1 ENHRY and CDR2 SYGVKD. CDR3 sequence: CAIRETGDGGELFF. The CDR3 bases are TGTGCCATCAGGGAGACAGGGGACGGAGGGGAGCTGTTTTTT.

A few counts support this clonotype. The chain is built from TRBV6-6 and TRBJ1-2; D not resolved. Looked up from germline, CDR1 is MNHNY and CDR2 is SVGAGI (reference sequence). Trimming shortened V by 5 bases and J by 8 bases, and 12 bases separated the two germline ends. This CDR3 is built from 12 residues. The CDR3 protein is CASSPDGGGYTF. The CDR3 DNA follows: TGTGCCAGCAGTCCGGACGGAGGAGGCTACACCTTC.

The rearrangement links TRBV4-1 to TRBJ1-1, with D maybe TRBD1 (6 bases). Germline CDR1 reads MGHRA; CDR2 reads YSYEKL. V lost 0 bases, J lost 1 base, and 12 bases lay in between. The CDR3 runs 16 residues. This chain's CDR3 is CASSQDSRRGNTEAFF. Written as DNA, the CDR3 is TGCGCCAGCAGCCAAGATTCGCGCAGGGGGAACACTGAAGCTTTCTTT.